One and the same sample provided the 30 T cell receptor beta chains below, sequenced in a study of blood T cell repertoires in COVID-19. This table comes from immunoSEQ multiplex PCR, and its TCRdb copy is limited to in-frame clones, with some not included. The profile covers 490,000 or so clones, with 88% appearing a single time and around 7.9% taken by the ten largest. Sample: PBMCs or T cells enriched from blood (not recorded which). The receptors were sampled from a woman aged 55-70 years who had recovered from COVID-19.

The genes are TRBV6-5 and TRBJ2-2, with TRBD1 matching 9 bases. The CDR3 consists of 16 residues. V lost 4 bases, J lost 7 bases, and 10 bases stayed unmatched. Germline-derived CDR1 and CDR2 are MNHEY and SVGAGI. CDR3 DNA: TGTGCCAGCAGTTCGGACAGGGGAATTATTAACGGGGAGCTGTTTTTT. Encoded protein: CASSSDRGIINGELFF.

The chain links TRBV7-9 to TRBJ2-2, with D uncertain. The germline CDR1 and CDR2 sequences are SEHNR and FQNEAQ (reference sequence). V was shortened by 1 base and J by 7 bases, with 10 bases between the two germline ends. This CDR3 comprises 14 residues. CDR3 loop: CASSLEALHGELFF. CDR3 sequence (DNA): TGTGCCAGCAGCTTAGAAGCACTACACGGGGAGCTGTTTTTT.

This chain joins TRBV7-9 and TRBJ1-4; TRBD1 agrees at 9 bases. Germline loops: CDR1 SEHNR, CDR2 FQNEAQ (reference sequence). V dropped 5 bases and J dropped 2; count of bases not matched to a gene: 3. The CDR3 covers 15 residues. CDR3 sequence reads: CASSPGQGTNEKLFF. The CDR3 DNA follows: TGTGCCAGCAGCCCGGGACAGGGTACTAATGAAAAACTGTTTTTT.

In its sample, this clone was seen a few times. This chain joins TRBV29-1 and TRBJ1-5; D ambiguous. V was shortened by 4 bases and J by 3 bases, with 10 bases between the two germline ends. The V gene's germline CDR1 is SQVTM and CDR2 ANQGSEA. The CDR3 consists of 13 residues. The CDR3 bases are TGCAGCGTTGTAGAGCAGGTCAATCAGCCCCAGCATTTT. It codes for CSVVEQVNQPQHF.

On this clone: In the same sample, other DNA sequences code for this CDR3. The chain joins TRBV9 to TRBJ1-6, with TRBD1 matching 9 bases. V was clipped by 3 bases and J by 7 bases; unmatched bases: 5. The CDR3 extends over 15 amino acids. Germline V lookup: CDR1 SGDLS, CDR2 YYNGEE. Here the CDR3 reads CASSAPGQGNSPLHF. The CDR3 DNA reads TGTGCCAGCAGCGCTCCGGGACAGGGAAATTCACCCCTCCACTTT.

This chain connects TRBV30 to TRBJ2-2, with TRBD1 identical over 7 bases. The J segment lost 4 bases and the V segment lost 8 bases, leaving 4 bases of the junction unmatched. This CDR3 has 12 amino acids. Germline V gene sequence: CDR1 GTSNPN, CDR2 SVGIG (reference sequence). This chain's CDR3 is CAIQGSTGELFF. The CDR3 nucleotides read TGTGCCATACAGGGGTCCACCGGGGAGCTGTTTTTT.

The rearrangement joins TRBV6-2 or TRBV6-3 to TRBJ1-2; D call uncertain. Germline assignment: CDR1 MNHEY and CDR2 SVGEGT. Trimming took 3 bases from V and 0 from J, leaving 11 bases between them. The CDR3 loop spans 15 amino acids. The DNA of the CDR3 is TGTGCCAGCAGTTATCTGGCGGGAGCTAACTATGGCTACACCTTC. Its protein product is CASSYLAGANYGYTF.

The genes are TRBV7-6 and TRBJ1-3; 7 bases agree with TRBD1. After removal of 3 bases from V and 0 bases from J, the junction contained 23 bases not matched to a gene. The CDR3 spans 22 residues. The germline V gene has CDR1 SGHVS and CDR2 FNYEAQ. The CDR3 DNA follows: TGTGCCAGCAGCTTTGGCGCGGAAGAGGGGGCGCGAAAGTACTTCTCTGGAAACACCATATATTTT. Translation: CASSFGAEEGARKYFSGNTIYF.

This sequence joins TRBV9 and TRBJ2-1; 7 bases agree with TRBD2. V lost 0 bases, J lost 4 bases, and 4 bases stayed unmatched. Germline V gives CDR1 SGDLS, CDR2 YYNGEE. The CDR3 is 15 residues long. The CDR3 DNA follows: TGTGCCAGCAGCGTAGATCTAGCGGAATACAATGAGCAGTTCTTC. Translated, it gives CASSVDLAEYNEQFF.

V and J are TRBV7-9 and TRBJ2-1, with 12 nucleotides matching TRBD2. Losses at the gene ends were 5 bases for V and 7 bases for J; bases not matched to a gene: 6. The germline V gene has CDR1 SEHNR and CDR2 FQNEAQ (reference sequence). This CDR3 is 15 amino acids long. CDR3 in amino acids: CASSELAGGSNEQFF. CDR3 bases: TGTGCCAGCAGCGAACTAGCGGGGGGATCGAATGAGCAGTTCTTC.

The CDR3 protein is CASSPGTGEYGYTF. Here the CDR3 DNA reads TGTGCCAGCTCACCTGGGACAGGGGAGTATGGCTACACCTTC. This rearrangement joins TRBV18 to TRBJ1-2; 10 bases match TRBD1. The CDR3 covers 14 residues. Germline loops: CDR1 KGHSH, CDR2 LQKENI. The V segment lost 3 bases and the J segment 5 bases; nucleotides outside the gene matches: 3.

The chain is built from TRBV18 and TRBJ1-2, with 8 bases fitting TRBD1. The CDR3 length is 13 residues. The trim removed 3 bases at V and 5 bases at J, leaving 2 bases unmatched. Germline V CDR1 and CDR2: KGHSH, LQKENI. CDR3 sequence (DNA): TGTGCCAGCTCACCTTACAGGGGGTATGGCTACACCTTC. Residues: CASSPYRGYGYTF.

J is TRBJ2-7 and V is TRBV6-6; D is perhaps TRBD1 (5 bases). The CDR3 length is 14 residues. With 8 bases removed from V and 0 bases from J, the gap between germline ends came to 14 bases. CDR1 is MNHNY, CDR2 SVGAGI, per germline (reference sequence). The CDR3, as DNA: TGTGCCAGCGCAGGGATATTAAGCTCCTACGAGCAGTACGTC. This sequence encodes CASAGILSSYEQYV.

This clone was seen once. J is TRBJ1-6 and V is TRBV5-4; 7 nucleotides align to TRBD1. CDR3 length: 14 amino acids. Germline V gene sequence: CDR1 SGHNT, CDR2 YYREEE (reference sequence). Losses at the gene ends were 4 bases for V and 5 bases for J; bases not matched to a gene: 3. The CDR3 region has the DNA TGTGCCAGCAGCAGCACAGGGGATAATTCACCCCTCCACTTT. It encodes CASSSTGDNSPLHF.

This clone came up once. The chain uses TRBV9 and TRBJ2-2; TRBD2 aligns across 7 bases. This CDR3 is built from 14 residues. The V and J ends lost 4 bases and 6 bases, in that order; junction bases with no gene match: 6. Germline lookup yields CDR1 SGDLS and CDR2 YYNGEE. The CDR3 bases are TGTGCCAGCAGCACAAATCGGGGGGCCGGGGAGCTGTTTTTT. This sequence encodes CASSTNRGAGELFF.

The rearrangement uses TRBV19 and TRBJ1-2; 7 nucleotides line up with TRBD1. Germline V gives CDR1 LNHDA, CDR2 SQIVND (reference sequence). The V gene end was trimmed by 3 bases and the J gene end by 4 bases; junction bases not matched to a gene: 2. The CDR3 contains 13 residues. The CDR3: CASSIGTVYGYTF. The CDR3 nucleotides are TGTGCCAGTAGTATCGGGACAGTCTATGGCTACACCTTC. Filled out from reference TRBV19 and TRBJ1-2, the complete variable domain reads DGGITQSPKYLFRKEGQNVTLSCEQNLNHDAMYWYRQDPGQGLRLIYYSQIVNDFQKGDIAEGYSVSREKKESFPLTVTSAQKNPTAFYLCASSIGTVYGYTFGSGTRLTVV.

J is TRBJ2-7 and V is TRBV7-9; 10 nucleotides match TRBD2. J gave up 3 bases and V 1 base, and 3 bases lay outside the gene matches. Germline V gene lookup returns CDR1 SEHNR and CDR2 FQNEAQ (reference sequence). The CDR3 sequence is 15 residues long. CDR3 sequence: CASSLVIAGGYEQYF. The CDR3 nucleotides read TGTGCCAGCAGCTTAGTTATAGCGGGGGGCTACGAGCAGTACTTC.

The sample holds a few counts of this clone. The chain uses TRBV27 and TRBJ1-3; D remains unclear. The germline V and J ends were trimmed by 2 bases and 4 bases, with 6 bases remaining between them. Germline CDR1 and CDR2: MNHEY and SMNVEV (reference sequence). The CDR3 has 13 residues. CDR3 protein: CASSLNKGNTIYF. The CDR3 DNA reads as TGTGCCAGCAGTTTAAACAAAGGAAACACCATATATTTT.

This clone was observed once. J is TRBJ1-1 and V is TRBV3-1 (or the pseudogene TRBV3-2); the D gene is possibly TRBD1 (5 bases). The CDR3 is 15 amino acids. Germline V gives CDR1 LGHDT, CDR2 YNNKEL (reference sequence). Between the trimmed V and J ends, which lost 0 bases and 3 bases, there was a span of 11 bases. The CDR3 DNA is TGTGCCAGCAGCCAAGATTCGGGGGACTACACTGAAGCTTTCTTT. Encoded protein: CASSQDSGDYTEAFF.

This clone came up once. The gene calls are TRBV27 and TRBJ2-2, with 8 positions matching TRBD2. The CDR3 is 16 residues long. V shed 1 base and J 5 bases; nucleotides not matched to a gene: 6. The germline CDR1 and CDR2 sequences are MNHEY and SMNVEV (reference sequence). CDR3 nucleotide sequence: TGTGCCAGCAGTTTATTCCGGGGGGGAAGTACCGGGGAGCTGTTTTTT. Amino acids: CASSLFRGGSTGELFF.

This rearrangement joins TRBV7-8 to TRBJ1-2; D is possibly TRBD1 (6 bases). The CDR3 sequence is 12 residues long. Germline assignment: CDR1 SGHVS and CDR2 FQNEAQ. With 8 bases removed from V and 5 bases from J, the gap between germline ends came to 12 bases. The chain's CDR3 is CASSDRRYGYTF. CDR3 nucleotides: TGTGCCAGCTCAGACAGGAGATATGGCTACACCTTC.

J is TRBJ1-2 and V is TRBV2, with 9 bases lining up with TRBD1. This CDR3 spans 15 amino acids. Germline V lookup: CDR1 SNHLY, CDR2 FYNNEI. V was clipped by 6 bases and J by 4 bases; unmatched bases: 9. CDR3 sequence (DNA): TGTGCCAGCAGCGGGGACAGGGTGTTCGCCTATGGCTACACCTTC. As protein: CASSGDRVFAYGYTF.

This chain joins TRBV2 and TRBJ1-5; 7 bases line up with TRBD1. V shed 6 bases and J 0 bases; nucleotides not matched to a gene: 8. The CDR3 loop spans 16 amino acids. Germline V gives CDR1 SNHLY, CDR2 FYNNEI. CDR3 DNA: TGTGCCAGCAGCGGGGGACAGCTCATTAGCAATCAGCCCCAGCATTTT. Its protein product is CASSGGQLISNQPQHF.

The chain recombines TRBV3-1 (or the pseudogene TRBV3-2) with TRBJ1-6; maybe TRBD1 (5 bases). CDR3 length equals 14 residues. V was cut by 1 base and J by 7 bases, with 8 bases left in between. Per the germline V gene, CDR1 is LGHDT and CDR2 is YNNKEL (reference sequence). Here the CDR3 reads CASSQGAGNSPLHF. CDR3 sequence (DNA): TGTGCCAGCAGCCAAGGGGCAGGGAATTCACCCCTCCACTTT.

V is TRBV6-2 or TRBV6-3 and J is TRBJ1-2, with a tentative D call TRBD1 (6 bases). CDR1 is MNHEY and CDR2 is SVGEGT in the germline V gene. V lost 2 bases and J 3 bases, leaving 10 bases between the germline ends. The CDR3 is made up of 14 amino acids. CDR3 DNA sequence: TGTGCCAGCAGTTACCCCTACAGGGACTATGGCTACACCTTC. It codes for CASSYPYRDYGYTF.

The rearrangement uses TRBV25-1 and TRBJ2-1; TRBD2 matches 11 bases. Germline V gives CDR1 MGHDK, CDR2 SYGVNS. V lost 2 bases to trimming and J lost 7 bases; unmatched junction nucleotides: 4. CDR3 length equals 15 residues. The CDR3 DNA is TGTGCCAGCAGTGAAACAGGACTAGCGGGTAATGAGCAGTTCTTC. The encoded protein is CASSETGLAGNEQFF. Based on the CDR3 plus reference TRBV25-1 and TRBJ2-1, the full variable domain is EADIYQTPRYLVIGTGKKITLECSQTMGHDKMYWYQQDPGMELHLIHYSYGVNSTEKGDLSSESTVSRIRTEHFPLTLESARPSHTSQYLCASSETGLAGNEQFFGPGTRLTVL.

This clone was recorded once. The genes are TRBV5-1 and TRBJ2-7; tentative D call: TRBD2 (6 bases). There are 13 residues in the CDR3. Germline CDR1 SGHRS, CDR2 YFSETQ. The V end lost 7 bases, the J end lost 0 bases, and 11 bases lay between the germline ends. In nucleotides, the CDR3 is TGCGCCAGCCGGGACGGGAGCTCCTACGAGCAGTACTTC. Its translation: CASRDGSSYEQYF.

This clone is a singleton in its sample. The rearrangement joins TRBV6-6 to TRBJ1-4, with 8 bases aligning to TRBD1. The germline CDR1 and CDR2 sequences are MNHNY and SVGAGI (reference sequence). The CDR3 extends over 13 amino acids. Losses at the gene ends were 4 bases for V and 5 bases for J; bases not matched to a gene: 0. The CDR3 here is CASSWDRNEKLFF. The CDR3 bases are TGTGCCAGCAGTTGGGACAGGAATGAAAAACTGTTTTTT.

This clone was seen more than once but under ten times. This chain links TRBV7-9 with TRBJ2-7; the match to TRBD1 covers 7 bases. Germline CDR1 and CDR2: SEHNR and FQNEAQ (reference sequence). The CDR3 is 15 residues long. V dropped 5 bases and J dropped 2; count of bases not matched to a gene: 9. This CDR3 is CASSTYRGSTYEQYF. DNA of the CDR3: TGTGCCAGCAGCACTTACAGGGGTTCAACCTACGAGCAGTACTTC. The whole variable domain, remainder taken from reference TRBV7-9 and TRBJ2-7, is DTGVSQNPRHKITKRGQNVTFRCDPISEHNRLYWYRQTLGQGPEFLTYFQNEAQLEKSRLLSDRFSAERPKGSFSTLEIQRTEQGDSAMYLCASSTYRGSTYEQYFGPGTRLTVT.

This chain's CDR3 is CASSQGFLGRPSGNTIYF. The CDR3 nucleotides read TGTGCCAGCAGCCAAGGGTTCTTGGGCAGACCTTCTGGAAACACCATATATTTT. The chain links TRBV14 to TRBJ1-3; D is ambiguous. Deletions cut 1 base from V and 1 base from J, with 17 bases between. Germline values: CDR1 SGHDN, CDR2 FVKESK. This CDR3 is 18 amino acids long.